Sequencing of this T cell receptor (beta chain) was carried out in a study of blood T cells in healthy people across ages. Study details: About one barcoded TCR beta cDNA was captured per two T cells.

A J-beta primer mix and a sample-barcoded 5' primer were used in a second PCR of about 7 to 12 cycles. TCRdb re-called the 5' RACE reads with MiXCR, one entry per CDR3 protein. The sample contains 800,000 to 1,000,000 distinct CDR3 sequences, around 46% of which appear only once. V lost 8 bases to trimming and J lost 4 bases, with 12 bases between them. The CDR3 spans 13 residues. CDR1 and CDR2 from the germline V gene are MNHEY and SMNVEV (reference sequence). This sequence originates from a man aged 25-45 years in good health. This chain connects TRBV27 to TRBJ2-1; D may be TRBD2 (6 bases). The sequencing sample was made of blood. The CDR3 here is CASGWDFYNEQFF. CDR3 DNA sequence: TGTGCCAGCGGATGGGACTTTTACAATGAGCAGTTCTTC.